Detailed here is one T cell receptor beta chain. The source of the sample is a study of T cell changes during pregnancy in multiple sclerosis. With 4 bases removed from V and 3 bases from J, the gap between germline ends came to 4 bases. From germline, CDR1 is MDHEN and CDR2 SYDVKM. The CDR3 has 11 amino acids. Sequenced by immunoSEQ multiplex PCR; TCRdb stores in-frame clones only, minus some. The sample holds some 43,000 clones, 85% to 90% seen once. The chain couples TRBV28 to TRBJ2-7; D is unclear. The sequence derives from a female donor in good health, enrolled as a control in a pregnancy study. Sequencing used peripheral blood, obtained in the first trimester of pregnancy. CDR3 sequence reads: CASSSIYEQYF. CDR3 nucleotides: TGTGCCAGCAGTTCCATCTACGAGCAGTACTTC.